This TCR beta chain was obtained from a study of human T cells and chemical hapten exposure. The sample's time point: patch test 1, 2 weeks after DPC sensitization. Treatment denoted: therapeutic diphenylcyclopropenone sensitization with weekly scalp DPC. Germline V gives CDR1 LGHDT, CDR2 YNNKEL (reference sequence). The CDR3 length is 11 residues. TCRdb reprocessed the RACE reads with MiXCR, giving one entry per CDR3 protein. The table has roughly 360,000 distinct CDR3 sequences, around 5% seen once; the top ten hold around 2.3%. About this clonotype: The junction does not match germline at one end; this may be a read error.

V and J are TRBV3-1 and TRBJ1-2; D is undetermined. The input for sequencing was whole blood, taken in connection with sensitization to the hapten diphenylcyclopropenone (DPC). The sequence was obtained from a woman between 45 and 60 years old with alopecia areata. Some clones in this sample may be carry-over from other donors' samples. This chain's CDR3 is CASSLQSSVSF. For the CDR3, the DNA is TGTGCCAGCAGCCTCCAGAGCAGTGTTAGCTTC.